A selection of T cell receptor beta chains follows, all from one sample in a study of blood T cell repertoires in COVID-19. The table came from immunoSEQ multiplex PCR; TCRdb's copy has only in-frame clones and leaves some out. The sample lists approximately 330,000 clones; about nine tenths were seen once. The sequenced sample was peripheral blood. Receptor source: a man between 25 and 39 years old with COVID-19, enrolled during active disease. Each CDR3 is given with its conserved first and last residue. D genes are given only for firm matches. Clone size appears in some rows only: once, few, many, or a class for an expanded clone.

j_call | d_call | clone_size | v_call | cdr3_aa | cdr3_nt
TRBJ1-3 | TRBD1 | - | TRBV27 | CASSLDRGPGNTIYF | TGTGCCAGCAGTTTAGACAGGGGGCCCGGAAACACCATATATTTT
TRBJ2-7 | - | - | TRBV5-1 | CASSPEQGIRYEQYF | TGCGCCAGCAGCCCAGAGCAGGGAATTCGCTACGAGCAGTACTTC
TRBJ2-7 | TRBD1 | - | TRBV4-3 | CASSQDWDRGREQYF | TGCGCCAGCAGCCAAGATTGGGACAGGGGGCGTGAGCAGTACTTC
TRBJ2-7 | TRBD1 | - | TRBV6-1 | CASSASQGATSYEQYF | TGTGCCAGCAGTGCAAGCCAGGGGGCGACCTCCTACGAGCAGTACTTC
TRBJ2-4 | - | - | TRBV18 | CASSDTGYSRSGMSKNIQYF | TGTGCCAGCTCAGATACAGGGTATTCGAGGTCGGGGATGTCCAAAAACATTCAGTACTTC
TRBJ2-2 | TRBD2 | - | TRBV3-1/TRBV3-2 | CASSQEASGATNTGELFF | TGTGCCAGCAGCCAAGAGGCTAGCGGAGCAACGAACACCGGGGAGCTGTTTTTT
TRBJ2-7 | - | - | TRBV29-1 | CSVSTGTYEQYF | TGCAGCGTGTCGACAGGAACCTACGAGCAGTACTTC
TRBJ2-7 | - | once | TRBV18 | CASSQGLVYEQYF | TGTGCCAGCTCACAAGGACTTGTTTACGAGCAGTACTTC
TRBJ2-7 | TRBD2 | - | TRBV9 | CASSVAAGDPDEQYF | TGTGCCAGCAGCGTAGCGGCGGGGGACCCGGACGAGCAGTACTTC
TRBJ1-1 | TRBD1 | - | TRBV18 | CASSSRTGWTEAFF | TGTGCCAGCTCATCGAGGACAGGTTGGACTGAAGCTTTCTTT
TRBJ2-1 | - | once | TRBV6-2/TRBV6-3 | CASSYSEAARYNEQFF | TGTGCCAGCAGTTACTCTGAAGCGGCTAGATACAATGAGCAGTTCTTC
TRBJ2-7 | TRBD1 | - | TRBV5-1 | CASSGGLGTGAYEQYF | TGCGCCAGCAGCGGAGGCTTGGGGACAGGTGCCTACGAGCAGTACTTC
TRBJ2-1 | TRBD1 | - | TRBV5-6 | CASSLVGTGFSYEQFF | TGTGCCAGCAGCTTGGTGGGGACAGGTTTTAGTTATGAGCAGTTCTTC
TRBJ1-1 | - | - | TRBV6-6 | CASSSGGYNTEAFF | TGTGCCAGCAGCAGTGGGGGGTATAATACTGAAGCTTTCTTT
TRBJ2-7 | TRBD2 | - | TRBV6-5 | CASSSGLAGYEQYF | TGTGCCAGCAGCTCAGGGCTAGCGGGCTACGAGCAGTACTTC
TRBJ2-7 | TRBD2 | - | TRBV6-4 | CASSEIAGTNYEQYF | TGTGCCAGCAGTGAAATAGCGGGGACCAACTACGAGCAGTACTTC
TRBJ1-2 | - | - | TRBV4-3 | CASSQDQNSNYGYTF | TGCGCCAGCAGCCAAGATCAAAACAGCAACTATGGCTACACCTTC
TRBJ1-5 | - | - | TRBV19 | CASSTGQYQPQHF | TGTGCCAGTAGTACTGGACAATATCAGCCCCAGCATTTT
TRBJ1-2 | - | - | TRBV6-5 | CASSEGDYYGYTF | TGTGCCAGTTCCGAGGGGGATTACTATGGCTACACCTTC
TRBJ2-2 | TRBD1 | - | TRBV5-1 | CASSRWAQQGWSTGELFF | TGCGCCAGCAGCCGGTGGGCCCAACAGGGGTGGTCCACCGGGGAGCTGTTTTTT
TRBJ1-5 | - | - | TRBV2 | CASSEGSGSQPQHF | TGTGCCAGCAGTGAAGGGTCAGGGTCTCAGCCCCAGCATTTT
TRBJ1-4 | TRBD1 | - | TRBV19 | CASSRTGGSEKLFF | TGTGCCAGTAGCCGGACAGGGGGCAGTGAAAAACTGTTTTTT
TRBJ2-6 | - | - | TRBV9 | CASSPLSPGANVLTF | TGTGCCAGCAGCCCTCTTAGCCCTGGGGCCAACGTCCTGACTTTC
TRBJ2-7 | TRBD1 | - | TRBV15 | CATSRVGQGFAEQYF | TGTGCCACCAGCAGAGTGGGACAGGGGTTCGCCGAGCAGTACTTC
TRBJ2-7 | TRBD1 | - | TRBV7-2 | CASSLRTGDSYEQYF | TGTGCCAGCAGCTTGCGGACAGGGGACTCCTACGAGCAGTACTTC
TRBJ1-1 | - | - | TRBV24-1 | CATSGSTGEAFF | TGTGCCACCAGTGGTAGTACAGGCGAAGCTTTCTTT
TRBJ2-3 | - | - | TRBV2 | CASSKGEGGVTDTQYF | TGTGCCAGCAGCAAGGGAGAAGGGGGGGTCACAGATACGCAGTATTTT
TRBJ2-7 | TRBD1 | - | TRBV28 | CASRHGTGGLYEQYF | TGTGCCAGCAGGCACGGGACAGGGGGACTCTACGAGCAGTACTTC
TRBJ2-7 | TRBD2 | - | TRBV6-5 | CASSLAGIYEQYF | TGTGCCAGCAGTCTAGCGGGGATCTACGAGCAGTACTTC
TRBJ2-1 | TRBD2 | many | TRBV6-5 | CASSKLAGEGNEQFF | TGTGCCAGCAGTAAACTAGCGGGAGAGGGAAATGAGCAGTTCTTC